This TCR beta chain was observed in a study of blood T cell repertoires in COVID-19. The protocol was immunoSEQ multiplex PCR, while the TCRdb copy is restricted to in-frame clones and leaves out a portion. The sample shows some 99,000 clones, 87% of them seen only once. V lost 5 bases and J lost 5; bases outside the gene matches: 5. This CDR3 contains 15 residues. The V gene's germline CDR1 is SGHTA and CDR2 FQGTGA. The J gene is TRBJ2-1, the V gene TRBV7-3; 11 nucleotides line up with TRBD2. Sequenced input: peripheral blood. This clonotype was obtained from a man in his 70s with acute or convalescent COVID-19. The CDR3 sequence: CASSKLAGENNEQFF. DNA of the CDR3: TGTGCCAGCAGCAAACTAGCGGGGGAGAACAATGAGCAGTTCTTC.